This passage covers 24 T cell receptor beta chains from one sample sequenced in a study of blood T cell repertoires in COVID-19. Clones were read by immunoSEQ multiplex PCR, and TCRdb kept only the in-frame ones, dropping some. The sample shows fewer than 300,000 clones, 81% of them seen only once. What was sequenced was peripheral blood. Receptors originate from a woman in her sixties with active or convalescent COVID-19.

CDR3 residues: CASSTQGYTEAFF. The DNA for the CDR3 is TGTGCCAGCAGCACCCAGGGTTACACTGAAGCTTTCTTT. The V and J genes are TRBV7-3 and TRBJ1-1; tentative D call: TRBD1 (5 bases). V was cut by 5 bases and J by 3 bases, with 10 bases left in between. Germline V lookup: CDR1 SGHTA, CDR2 FQGTGA. CDR3 length equals 13 residues.

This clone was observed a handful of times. CDR3 sequence: CASTSWMAGGNYGYTF. Written as DNA, the CDR3 is TGTGCCAGCACTTCATGGATGGCAGGGGGCAACTATGGCTACACCTTC. This chain connects TRBV27 to TRBJ1-2; the match to TRBD1 covers 8 bases. Trimming at V came to 7 bases and at J to 2 bases, leaving 12 bases not matched to a gene. The CDR3 consists of 16 residues. Per germline, CDR1 MNHEY and CDR2 SMNVEV (reference sequence).

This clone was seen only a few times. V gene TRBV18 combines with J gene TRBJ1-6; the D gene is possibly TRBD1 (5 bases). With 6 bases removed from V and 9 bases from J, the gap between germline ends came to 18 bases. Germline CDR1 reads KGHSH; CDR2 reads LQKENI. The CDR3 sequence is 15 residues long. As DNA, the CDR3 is TGTGCCAGCTCGGGAAGACGGGACTCGGGTTCACCCCTCCACTTT. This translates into CASSGRRDSGSPLHF. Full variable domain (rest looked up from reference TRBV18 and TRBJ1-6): NAGVMQNPRHLVRRRGQEARLRCSPMKGHSHVYWYRQLPEEGLKFMVYLQKENIIDESGMPKERFSAEFPKEGPSILRIQQVVRGDSAAYFCASSGRRDSGSPLHFGNGTRLTVT.

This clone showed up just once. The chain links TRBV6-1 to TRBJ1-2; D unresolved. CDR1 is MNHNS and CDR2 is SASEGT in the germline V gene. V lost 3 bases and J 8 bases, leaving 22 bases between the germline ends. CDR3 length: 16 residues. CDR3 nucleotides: TGTGCCAGCAGTGATGGCGCGTCCCCAAAGGGAGGCGGCTACACCTTC. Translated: CASSDGASPKGGGYTF.

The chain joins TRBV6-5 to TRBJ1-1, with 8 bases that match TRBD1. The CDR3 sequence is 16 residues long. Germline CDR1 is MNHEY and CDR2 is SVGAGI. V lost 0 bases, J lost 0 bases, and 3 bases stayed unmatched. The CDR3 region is CASSYSRTGMNTEAFF. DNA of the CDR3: TGTGCCAGCAGTTACTCTCGGACAGGGATGAACACTGAAGCTTTCTTT.

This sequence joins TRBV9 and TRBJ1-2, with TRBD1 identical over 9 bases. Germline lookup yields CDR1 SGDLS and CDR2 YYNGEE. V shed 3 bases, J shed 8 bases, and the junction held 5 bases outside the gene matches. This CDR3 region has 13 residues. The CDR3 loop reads CASSATGGRGYTF. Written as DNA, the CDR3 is TGTGCCAGCAGCGCAACAGGGGGCAGGGGCTACACCTTC. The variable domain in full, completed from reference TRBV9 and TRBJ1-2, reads DSGVTQTPKHLITATGQRVTLRCSPRSGDLSVYWYQQSLDQGLQFLIQYYNGEERAKGNILERFSAQQFPDLHSELNLSSLELGDSALYFCASSATGGRGYTFGSGTRLTVV.

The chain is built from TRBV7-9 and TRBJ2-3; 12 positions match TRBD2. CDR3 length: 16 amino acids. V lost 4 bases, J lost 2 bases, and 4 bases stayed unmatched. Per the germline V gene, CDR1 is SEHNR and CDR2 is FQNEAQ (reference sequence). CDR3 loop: CASSSRTSGVTDTQYF. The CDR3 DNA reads TGTGCCAGCAGCTCGAGGACTAGCGGGGTCACAGATACGCAGTATTTT.

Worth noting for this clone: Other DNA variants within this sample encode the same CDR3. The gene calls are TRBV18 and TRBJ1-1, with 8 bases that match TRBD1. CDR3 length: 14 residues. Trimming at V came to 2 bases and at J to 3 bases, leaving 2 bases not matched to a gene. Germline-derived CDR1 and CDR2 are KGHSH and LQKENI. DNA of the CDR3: TGTGCCAGCTCACCAGGACAGGGATACACTGAAGCTTTCTTT. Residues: CASSPGQGYTEAFF.

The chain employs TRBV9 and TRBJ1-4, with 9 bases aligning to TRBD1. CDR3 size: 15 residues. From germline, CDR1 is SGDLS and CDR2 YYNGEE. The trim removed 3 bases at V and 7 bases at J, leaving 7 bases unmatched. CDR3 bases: TGTGCCAGCAGCGCCGGGACAGGGCAAGGTGAAAAACTGTTTTTT. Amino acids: CASSAGTGQGEKLFF.

CDR3 loop: CAIITDKYEQYF. CDR3 nucleotides: TGTGCCATCATAACGGACAAGTACGAGCAGTACTTC. The V call is TRBV10-3, the J call TRBJ2-7; TRBD1 might be the D (5 bases). Germline V gives CDR1 ENHRY, CDR2 SYGVKD. Trimming pared 7 bases from V and 4 bases from J, leaving 11 bases between. This CDR3 is built from 12 residues.

The CDR3 DNA sequence: TGTGCCAGCAGTTACCTTGACAGGGGGTCTGGAAACACCATATATTTT. Its translation: CASSYLDRGSGNTIYF. This chain links TRBV6-5 with TRBJ1-3; 9 positions match TRBD1. The CDR3 extends over 16 amino acids. CDR1 is MNHEY, CDR2 SVGAGI, per germline. Losses at the gene ends were 2 bases for V and 1 base for J; bases not matched to a gene: 3.

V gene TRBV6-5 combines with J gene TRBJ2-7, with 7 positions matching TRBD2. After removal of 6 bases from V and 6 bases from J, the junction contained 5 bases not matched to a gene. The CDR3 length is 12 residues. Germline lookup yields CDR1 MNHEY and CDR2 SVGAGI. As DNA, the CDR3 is TGTGCCAGCAGCCCCCGGGGGGTCGAGCAGTACTTC. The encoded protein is CASSPRGVEQYF.

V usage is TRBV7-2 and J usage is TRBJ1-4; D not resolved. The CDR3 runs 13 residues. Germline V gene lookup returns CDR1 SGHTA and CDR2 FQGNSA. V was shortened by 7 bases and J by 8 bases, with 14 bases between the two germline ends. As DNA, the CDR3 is TGTGCCAGCACAGAGGGCATTGGAGAAAAACTGTTTTTT. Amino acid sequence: CASTEGIGEKLFF.

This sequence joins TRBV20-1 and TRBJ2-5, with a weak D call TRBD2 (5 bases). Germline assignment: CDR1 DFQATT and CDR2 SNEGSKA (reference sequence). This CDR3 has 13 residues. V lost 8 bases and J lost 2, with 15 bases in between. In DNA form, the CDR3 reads TGCAGTCATAGTGGCGGGTTACAAGAGACCCAGTACTTC. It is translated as CSHSGGLQETQYF.

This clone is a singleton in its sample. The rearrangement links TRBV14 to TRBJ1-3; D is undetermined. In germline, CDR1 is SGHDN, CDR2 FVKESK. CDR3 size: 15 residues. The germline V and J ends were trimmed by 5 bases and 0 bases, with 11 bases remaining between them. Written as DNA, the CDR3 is TGTGCCAGCAGCTATAACAGTGGCTCTGGAAACACCATATATTTT. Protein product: CASSYNSGSGNTIYF.

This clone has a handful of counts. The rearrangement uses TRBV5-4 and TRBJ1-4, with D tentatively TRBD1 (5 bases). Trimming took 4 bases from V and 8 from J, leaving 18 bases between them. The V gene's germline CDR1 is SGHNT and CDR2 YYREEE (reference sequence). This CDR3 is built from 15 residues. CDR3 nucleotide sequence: TGTGCCAGCAGCGCCAGCGGGGGTGTAAGGGAAAAACTGTTTTTT. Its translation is CASSASGGVREKLFF.

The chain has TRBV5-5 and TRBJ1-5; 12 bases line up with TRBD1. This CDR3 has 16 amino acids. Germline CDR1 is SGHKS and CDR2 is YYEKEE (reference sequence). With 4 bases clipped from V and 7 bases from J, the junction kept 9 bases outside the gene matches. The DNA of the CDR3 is TGTGCCAGCAGCCTATTGGGACAGGGGGCACGGCAGCCCCAGCATTTT. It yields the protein CASSLLGQGARQPQHF.

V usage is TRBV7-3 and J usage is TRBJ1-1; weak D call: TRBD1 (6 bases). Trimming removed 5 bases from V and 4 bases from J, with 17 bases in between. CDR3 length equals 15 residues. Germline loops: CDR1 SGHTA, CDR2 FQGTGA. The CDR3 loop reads CASSLHRVSGTEAFF. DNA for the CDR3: TGTGCCAGCAGCCTACACAGGGTTTCGGGCACTGAAGCTTTCTTT. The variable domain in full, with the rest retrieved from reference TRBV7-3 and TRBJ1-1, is GAGVSQTPSNKVTEKGKYVELRCDPISGHTALYWYRQSLGQGPEFLIYFQGTGAADDSGLPNDRFFAVRPEGSVSTLKIQRTERGDSAVYLCASSLHRVSGTEAFFGQGTRLTVV.

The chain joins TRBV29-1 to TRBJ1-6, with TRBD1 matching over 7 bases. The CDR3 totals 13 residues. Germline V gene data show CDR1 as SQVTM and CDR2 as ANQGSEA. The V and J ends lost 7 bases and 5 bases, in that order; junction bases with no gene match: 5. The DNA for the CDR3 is TGCAGCGCAAGGGACAGTAATAATTCACCCCTCCACTTT. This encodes CSARDSNNSPLHF.

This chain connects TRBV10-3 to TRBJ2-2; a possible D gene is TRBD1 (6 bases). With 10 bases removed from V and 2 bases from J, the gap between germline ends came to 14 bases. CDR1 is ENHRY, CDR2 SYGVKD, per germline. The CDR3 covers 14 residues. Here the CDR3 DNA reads TGTGCCAGTAAGGTCAGGGGCAACACCGGGGAGCTGTTTTTT. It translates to CASKVRGNTGELFF.

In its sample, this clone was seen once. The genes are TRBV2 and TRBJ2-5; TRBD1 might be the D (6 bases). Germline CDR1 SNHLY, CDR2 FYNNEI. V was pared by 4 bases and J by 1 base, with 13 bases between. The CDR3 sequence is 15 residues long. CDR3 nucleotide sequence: TGTGCCAGCAGTGTCCAGGACAGCTCCCAAGAGACCCAGTACTTC. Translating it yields CASSVQDSSQETQYF. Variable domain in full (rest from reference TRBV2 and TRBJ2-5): EPEVTQTPSHQVTQMGQEVILRCVPISNHLYFYWYRQILGQKVEFLVSFYNNEISEKSEIFDDQFSVERPDGSNFTLKIRSTKLEDSAMYFCASSVQDSSQETQYFGPGTRLLVL.

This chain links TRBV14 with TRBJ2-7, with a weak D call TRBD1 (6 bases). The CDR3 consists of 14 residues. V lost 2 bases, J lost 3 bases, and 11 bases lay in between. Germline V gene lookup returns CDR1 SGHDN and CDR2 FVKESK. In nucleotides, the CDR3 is TGTGCCAGCAGCCAACCGGGACATTTCTACGAGCAGTACTTC. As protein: CASSQPGHFYEQYF.

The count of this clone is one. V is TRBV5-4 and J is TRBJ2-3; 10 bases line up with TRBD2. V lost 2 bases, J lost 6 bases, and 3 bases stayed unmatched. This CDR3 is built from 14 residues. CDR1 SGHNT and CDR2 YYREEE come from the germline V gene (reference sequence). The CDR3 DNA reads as TGTGCCAGCAGCTTCGGGACTAGCGTGGATACGCAGTATTTT. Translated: CASSFGTSVDTQYF.

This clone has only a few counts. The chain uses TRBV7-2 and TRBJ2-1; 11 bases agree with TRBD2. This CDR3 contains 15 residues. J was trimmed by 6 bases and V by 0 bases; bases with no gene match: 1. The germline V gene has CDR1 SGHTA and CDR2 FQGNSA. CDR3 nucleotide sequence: TGTGCCAGCAGCTTAGCTAGCGGGGGGGGCAATGAGCAGTTCTTC. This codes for CASSLASGGGNEQFF. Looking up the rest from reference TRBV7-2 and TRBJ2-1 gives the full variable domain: GAGVSQSPSNKVTEKGKDVELRCDPISGHTALYWYRQSLGQGLEFLIYFQGNSAPDKSGLPSDRFSAERTGGSVSTLTIQRTQQEDSAVYLCASSLASGGGNEQFFGPGTRLTVL.